This T cell receptor beta chain was sequenced for a study of T-cell reconstitution after alpha-beta-depleted transplantation in children. Study conclusions and caveats: Surviving recipient T cells and intrathymic progenitors accounted for some patients' high TCRbeta diversity at day 60.

With respect to this clonotype: Its antigen is not known.

Preparation of the TCRbeta library used unique molecular identifiers. TCRdb reprocessed the PCR reads with MiXCR, giving one entry per CDR3 protein. The sample contains about a million distinct CDR3 sequences, around 30% of which appear only once. This CDR3 is built from 14 residues. Trimming shortened V by 0 bases and J by 6 bases, and 12 bases separated the two germline ends. Germline CDR1 is LNHNV and CDR2 is YYDKDF (reference sequence). The rearrangement joins TRBV15 to TRBJ2-7, with D unclear. The clonotype originates from a boy in the first two years of life who had a stem cell transplant for SCID, so the T cells may come from the graft donor. The sample here was PBMCs, mostly from graft donor cells, taken 360 days after TCRalphabeta/CD19-depleted stem cell transplant. The CDR3 DNA follows: TGTGCCACCAGCAGAGATCTGAAGGCTTCCGAGCAGTACTTC. It codes for CATSRDLKASEQYF.